Each of the 15 T cell receptor beta chains below was sequenced from the same sample in a study of lung T cells in sarcoidosis with Löfgren's syndrome. TCRdb re-analysed the reads in MiXCR, keeping a single row per CDR3 protein. The sample consists of about 19,000 distinct CDR3 sequences, roughly 21% of them appearing once. Sequencing used CD4+ T cells from bronchoalveolar lavage. Source of these receptors: a human donor with sarcoidosis (Löfgren's syndrome or another form), or a control subject (not recorded which).

Details on this clonotype: A read error is possible here, since a much larger clone lies one base away. The rearrangement links TRBV7-2 to TRBJ2-1, with 9 bases aligning to TRBD2. The V and J ends lost 6 bases and 1 base, in that order; junction bases with no gene match: 7. The V gene's germline CDR1 is SGHTA and CDR2 FQGNSA. The CDR3 is made up of 16 amino acids. The CDR3 loop reads CASRPPSGRSYNEQFF. CDR3 coding DNA: TGTGCCAGCAGGCCACCCAGCGGGAGGTCCTACAATGAGCAGTTCTTC.

The CDR3 spells CASSLDTGEETQYF. CDR3 in DNA: TGCGCCAGCAGCTTGGACACAGGGGAAGAGACCCAGTACTTC. The V and J genes are TRBV5-1 and TRBJ2-5; 7 positions agree with TRBD1. With V trimmed by 0 bases and J by 3 bases, 2 bases remained unmatched. CDR3 length: 14 residues. Germline V gives CDR1 SGHRS, CDR2 YFSETQ.

Within the sample, this clonotype is medium-sized (0.01 to 0.1%). This chain connects TRBV28 to TRBJ1-2, with no clear D. Between the trimmed V and J ends, which lost 5 bases and 0 bases, there was a span of 10 bases. Germline CDR1 reads MDHEN; CDR2 reads SYDVKM. This CDR3 has 14 amino acids. The chain's CDR3 is CASSLPPPNYGYTF. The DNA of the CDR3 is TGTGCCAGCAGTCTCCCCCCCCCTAACTATGGCTACACCTTC.

The chain couples TRBV3-1 to TRBJ1-1; perhaps TRBD1 as D (5 bases). The CDR3 extends over 11 amino acids. The germline V gene encodes CDR1 LGHDT and CDR2 YNNKEL (reference sequence). The ends were cut back, 8 bases at V and 9 bases at J, with 13 bases in the middle. The CDR3 reads CASEGRSQAFF. The CDR3 nucleotides are TGTGCCAGCGAGGGGAGGTCGCAAGCTTTCTTT. Together with reference TRBV3-1 and TRBJ1-1, the CDR3 gives the full variable domain: DTAVSQTPKYLVTQMGNDKSIKCEQNLGHDTMYWYKQDSKKFLKIMFSYNNKELIINETVPNRFSPKSPDKAHLNLHINSLELGDSAVYFCASEGRSQAFFGQGTRLTVV.

This clonotype was counted ten times or more. This chain joins TRBV4-1 and TRBJ2-1; 7 nucleotides line up with TRBD2. Trimming cost V 5 bases and J 1 base; bases outside gene matches: 5. CDR1 is MGHRA, CDR2 YSYEKL, per germline. The CDR3 length is 15 residues. The CDR3 region has the DNA TGCGCCAGCAGCAACGGGAGGTCTTCCTACAATGAGCAGTTCTTC. Encoded protein: CASSNGRSSYNEQFF.

Ten or more counts support this clonotype. V gene TRBV7-2 combines with J gene TRBJ2-3; no definite D call. V lost 2 bases and J lost 2, with 11 bases in between. The CDR3 totals 15 residues. CDR1 and CDR2 from the germline V gene are SGHTA and FQGNSA. The DNA for the CDR3 is TGTGCCAGCAGCTTATATCAAGGGCCCACAGATACGCAGTATTTT. Protein product: CASSLYQGPTDTQYF.

This clonotype was seen a single time. V and J are TRBV9 and TRBJ2-3; 15 nucleotides agree with TRBD2. This CDR3 is built from 17 residues. The germline V gene encodes CDR1 SGDLS and CDR2 YYNGEE. V shed 4 bases and J 3 bases; nucleotides not matched to a gene: 6. For the CDR3, the DNA is TGTGCCAGCAGCCCGGGACTAGCGGGAGGTACGACAGATACGCAGTATTTT. Encoded protein: CASSPGLAGGTTDTQYF.

This clonotype was seen repeatedly, ten times or more. CDR3 sequence reads: CASSQGRTSEAYEQYF. CDR3 in DNA: TGCGCCAGCAGCCAAGGTCGGACTAGCGAGGCCTACGAGCAGTACTTC. The chain joins TRBV4-3 to TRBJ2-7; TRBD2 matches at 9 bases. Trimming at V came to 1 base and at J to 2 bases, leaving 6 bases not matched to a gene. The CDR3 has 16 residues. Germline lookup yields CDR1 LGHNA and CDR2 YSLEER.

The rearrangement uses TRBV7-8 and TRBJ1-1, with a possible D match to TRBD1 (6 bases). V gave up 4 bases and J gave up 2 bases, with 8 bases separating them. Germline V CDR1 and CDR2: SGHVS, FQNEAQ. The CDR3 runs to 13 residues. The chain's CDR3 is CASSSGVNTEAFF. DNA of the CDR3: TGTGCCAGCAGCTCAGGGGTAAACACTGAAGCTTTCTTT.

This clonotype has at least ten counts. This chain connects TRBV28 to TRBJ1-5, with D unresolved. This CDR3 region has 16 residues. Germline lookup yields CDR1 MDHEN and CDR2 SYDVKM. V was pared by 7 bases and J by 0 bases, with 16 bases between. The CDR3: CASNPVSTYSNQPQHF. CDR3 DNA sequence: TGTGCCAGCAACCCCGTCTCGACCTATAGCAATCAGCCCCAGCATTTT.

This clonotype was recorded a few times. This chain connects TRBV4-1 to TRBJ2-7; D gene unclear. Germline V gives CDR1 MGHRA, CDR2 YSYEKL. CDR3 length: 12 amino acids. V was cut by 0 bases and J by 6 bases, with 6 bases left in between. CDR3 nucleotides: TGCGCCAGCAGCCAAGAGGGCGGCGAGCAGTACTTC. Its translation: CASSQEGGEQYF.

The V and J genes are TRBV29-1 and TRBJ1-2; the D is unclear. Germline loops: CDR1 SQVTM, CDR2 ANQGSEA. V shed 5 bases and J shed 6 bases, with 13 bases lying between them. CDR3 length equals 12 residues. For the CDR3, the DNA is TGCAGCGTTCAAGGGAACGAAAATGGCTACACCTTC. The encoded protein is CSVQGNENGYTF.

This clonotype was seen at least ten times. The chain couples TRBV2 to TRBJ2-7; 10 bases fit TRBD1. The germline V gene has CDR1 SNHLY and CDR2 FYNNEI. The CDR3 has 14 amino acids. Unmatched junction bases numbered 5, after V lost 6 bases and J lost 3 bases. CDR3 sequence reads: CASRTDRGDYEQYF. CDR3 DNA: TGTGCCAGCAGGACGGACAGGGGGGACTACGAGCAGTACTTC.

About this clonotype: A read error may explain this, as a much larger clone is one base away. The chain couples TRBV2 to TRBJ1-5; D not certain. Germline-derived CDR1 and CDR2 are SNHLY and FYNNEI. The CDR3 spans 15 residues. For the CDR3, the DNA is TGTGCCAGCAGTGCAGAGGGTTATAGCAATCAGCCCCGGCATTTT. Encoded protein: CASSAEGYSNQPRHF.

This clonotype is classed as medium-sized. The chain carries TRBV20-1 and TRBJ2-5; 7 nucleotides agree with TRBD1. Looked up from germline, CDR1 is DFQATT and CDR2 is SNEGSKA (reference sequence). The CDR3 covers 13 residues. The V segment lost 6 bases and the J segment 4 bases; nucleotides outside the gene matches: 8. CDR3 DNA: TGCAGTGCCCGGGACAGCCGTGGAGAGACCCAGTACTTC. This encodes CSARDSRGETQYF.